The 2 T cell receptor beta chains below were found in one sample sequenced in a study of T cell repertoires in cytomegalovirus infection. The antigens for these receptors are not known. Each CDR3 protein is one row after TCRdb ran MiXCR on the reads. The sample has 550,000 to 850,000 distinct CDR3 sequences, around a third seen once. The sample here was cultured PBMCs, taken from culture after CMV antigen stimulation. These receptors all stem from a human donor in good health (CMV status not recorded). Some clones in this sample may be carry-over from other donors' samples.

This clonotype was picked up many times. V and J are TRBV7-2 and TRBJ2-6; D ambiguous. Between the trimmed V and J ends, which lost 1 base and 1 base, there was a span of 8 bases. The germline V gene has CDR1 SGHTA and CDR2 FQGNSA. The CDR3 runs to 16 residues. CDR3 DNA: TGTGCCAGCAGCTTAGTTGGGAATTCTGGGGCCAACGTCCTGACTTTC. As protein: CASSLVGNSGANVLTF.

The V call is TRBV28, the J call TRBJ1-5; D is ambiguous. CDR3 length: 14 amino acids. The germline gives CDR1 MDHEN, CDR2 SYDVKM. V lost 3 bases and J 0 bases, leaving 6 bases between the germline ends. The CDR3 loop reads CASSFTNSNQPQHF. The CDR3 DNA sequence: TGTGCCAGCAGTTTTACCAATAGCAATCAGCCCCAGCATTTT.